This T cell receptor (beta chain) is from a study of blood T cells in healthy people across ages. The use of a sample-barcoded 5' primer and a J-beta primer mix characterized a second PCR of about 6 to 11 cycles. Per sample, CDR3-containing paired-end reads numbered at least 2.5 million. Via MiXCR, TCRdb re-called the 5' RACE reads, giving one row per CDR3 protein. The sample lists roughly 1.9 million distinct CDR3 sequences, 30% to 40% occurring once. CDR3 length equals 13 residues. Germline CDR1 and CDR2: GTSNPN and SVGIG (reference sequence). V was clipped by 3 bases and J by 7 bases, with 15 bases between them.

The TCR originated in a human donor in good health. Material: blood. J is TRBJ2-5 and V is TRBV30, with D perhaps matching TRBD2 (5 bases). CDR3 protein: CAWSGVSRGTQYF. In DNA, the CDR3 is TGTGCCTGGAGCGGAGTGAGTCGGGGGACCCAGTACTTC.